Presented here are 11 T cell receptor beta chains from one specimen sequenced in a study of blood T cell repertoires in COVID-19. The data were produced by immunoSEQ multiplex PCR, yet TCRdb's version contains in-frame clones alone and is incomplete. There are roughly 220,000 clones in the sample; 70% to 85% occur only once, and 14% to 15% lies in the top ten. The sample consisted of PBMCs or T cells enriched from blood (not recorded which). These receptors all come from a man aged 40-49 years who had recovered from COVID-19.

This clone occurred once. This chain uses TRBV28 with TRBJ2-7, with TRBD1 identical over 8 bases. The V segment lost 5 bases and the J segment 3 bases; nucleotides outside the gene matches: 6. This CDR3 is built from 14 residues. Germline values: CDR1 MDHEN, CDR2 SYDVKM. DNA of the CDR3: TGTGCCAGCAGTGATCCGGGACAGGTCTACGAGCAGTACTTC. Translation: CASSDPGQVYEQYF.

The gene calls are TRBV2 and TRBJ2-6; maybe TRBD2 (6 bases). Between the trimmed V and J ends, which lost 9 bases and 0 bases, there was a span of 15 bases. Germline CDR1 SNHLY, CDR2 FYNNEI. This CDR3 spans 16 amino acids. This CDR3 is CASGGNVVSGANVLTF. The CDR3 DNA reads as TGTGCCAGTGGGGGGAATGTGGTCTCTGGGGCCAACGTCCTGACTTTC.

The chain carries TRBV14 and TRBJ1-2, with D possibly being TRBD1 (6 bases). This CDR3 is built from 15 residues. V lost 3 bases and J 4 bases, leaving 15 bases between the germline ends. The germline V gene encodes CDR1 SGHDN and CDR2 FVKESK. In DNA form, the CDR3 reads TGTGCCAGCAGCCACGGACAGTCAAGATTCTATGGCTACACCTTC. It is translated as CASSHGQSRFYGYTF. Drawing the rest from reference TRBV14 and TRBJ1-2, the complete variable domain is EAGVTQFPSHSVIEKGQTVTLRCDPISGHDNLYWYRRVMGKEIKFLLHFVKESKQDESGMPNNRFLAERTGGTYSTLKVQPAELEDSGVYFCASSHGQSRFYGYTFGSGTRLTVV.

This clone was picked up a small number of times. The rearrangement links TRBV9 to TRBJ1-2; 10 nucleotides agree with TRBD1. Germline V CDR1 and CDR2: SGDLS, YYNGEE. The CDR3 runs to 16 residues. V lost 4 bases to trimming and J lost 6 bases; unmatched junction nucleotides: 12. Here the CDR3 reads CASSPTPGTGENGYTF. CDR3 nucleotide sequence: TGTGCCAGCAGCCCCACCCCCGGGACAGGGGAGAATGGCTACACCTTC.

V and J are TRBV28 and TRBJ2-1; TRBD1 matches at 8 bases. The CDR3 covers 13 residues. V shed 7 bases, J shed 5 bases, and the junction held 4 bases outside the gene matches. The germline V gene has CDR1 MDHEN and CDR2 SYDVKM. The CDR3 bases are TGTGCCAGCATCGGACAGGGCGACAATGAGCAGTTCTTC. Translating it yields CASIGQGDNEQFF.

The chain carries TRBV5-8 and TRBJ2-3; D is possibly TRBD2 (6 bases). The germline V and J ends were trimmed by 0 bases and 2 bases, with 10 bases remaining between them. The CDR3 is 15 amino acids. CDR1 is SGHTS, CDR2 YDEGEE, per germline. CDR3 residues: CASSLVGGATDTQYF. CDR3 in DNA: TGTGCCAGCAGCTTGGTTGGCGGGGCCACAGATACGCAGTATTTT.

The J gene is TRBJ2-7, the V gene TRBV27; perhaps TRBD2 as D (6 bases). Germline CDR1 is MNHEY and CDR2 is SMNVEV (reference sequence). This CDR3 has 14 amino acids. V gave up 6 bases and J gave up 2 bases, with 14 bases separating them. CDR3 nucleotide sequence: TGTGCCAGCAGACCCGCTGGGGGGACCTACGAGCAGTACTTC. It translates to CASRPAGGTYEQYF.

The CDR3 is CASSHGTSGRDEQFF. In nucleotides, the CDR3 is TGTGCCAGCTCACACGGGACTAGCGGGAGGGATGAGCAGTTCTTC. V is TRBV18 and J is TRBJ2-1; 16 bases align to TRBD2. This CDR3 is built from 15 residues. Germline assignment: CDR1 KGHSH and CDR2 LQKENI. With 4 bases clipped from V and 8 bases from J, the junction kept 2 bases outside the gene matches.

The genes are TRBV28 and TRBJ1-6; 10 nucleotides match TRBD1. The V gene's germline CDR1 is MDHEN and CDR2 SYDVKM. This CDR3 is built from 14 residues. J gave up 10 bases and V 8 bases, and 8 bases lay outside the gene matches. The CDR3 DNA reads TGTGCCAGCCACTCCGGGACAGGGGTGTCACCCCTCCACTTT. Protein: CASHSGTGVSPLHF.

The chain couples TRBV21-1 to TRBJ2-1; the DNA was not used to check the table's D call, TRBD2. TRBV21-1 is shown as a pseudogene. This CDR3 has 17 residues. The CDR3 protein is CASSKGRAGGPFLEQFF. As DNA, the CDR3 is TGTGCCAGCAGCAAAGGTCGAGCGGGAGGGCCATTCTTGGAGCAGTTCTTC.

The chain is built from TRBV24-1 and TRBJ2-1; tentative D call: TRBD2 (6 bases). V lost 8 bases and J 6 bases, leaving 16 bases between the germline ends. The CDR3 spans 14 residues. Germline CDR1 and CDR2: KGHDR and SFDVKD. In nucleotides, the CDR3 is TGTGCCACCAATGGAGGGTATCTGGGCAATGAGCAGTTCTTC. This translates into CATNGGYLGNEQFF.